A single T cell receptor beta chain is shown here with its context. Only in-frame clones appear in the TCRdb table, and some are missing; sequencing was by immunoSEQ multiplex PCR. The sample has around 600,000 clones, roughly 97% seen once. Both subsets, CD45RA+ naive and CD45RA-negative memory, were split from the CD4+ cells. The sample comes from a study of shared clonotypes between healthy human individuals. Germline CDR1 reads MDHEN; CDR2 reads SYDVKM. There are 19 residues in the CDR3. V trimming: 1 base; J trimming: 7 bases; junction bases outside the gene matches: 19. This chain links TRBV28 with TRBJ2-1, with 7 bases aligning to TRBD2. The sequence was collected from a woman aged 25 to 39 in good health. The sequencing sample was made of naive CD4+ T cells sorted from blood. Subset indicated: CD45RA+ positively selected. The CDR3 region has the DNA TGTGCCAGCAGTTTATTTATATTTTCTGGCGGGAGAAGGATGAATGAGCAGTTCTTC. Protein sequence: CASSLFIFSGGRRMNEQFF. The full variable domain, completed using reference TRBV28 and TRBJ2-1, is DVKVTQSSRYLVKRTGEKVFLECVQDMDHENMFWYRQDPGLGLRLIYFSYDVKMKEKGDIPEGYSVSREKKERFSLILESASTNQTSMYLCASSLFIFSGGRRMNEQFFGPGTRLTVL.